This T cell receptor beta chain appears in the sequencing data of a study of identical twins. Through template switching, a universal primer site was introduced, and the cDNA contained unique molecular identifiers. MiXCR was run by TCRdb on the 5' RACE reads, yielding one entry per CDR3 protein. This sample has around 220,000 distinct CDR3 sequences, with 10% found just once. The CDR3 consists of 15 residues. Germline V gene sequence: CDR1 LGHNA, CDR2 YNFKEQ. The V gene lost 2 bases and the J gene lost 7 bases, with 15 bases spanning the gap. Study-wide findings and caveats: Out-of-frame TCR alpha sharing observed in monozygotic twins exceeded model estimates. Findings came from cross-sectional statistics, without long-term follow-up of donors.

This clonotype was found many times. Antigen: not known. The sequence was obtained from a man over 45 in good health. The V call is TRBV4-2, the J call TRBJ2-4, with D possibly TRBD2 on 5 matching bases. The sample taken for sequencing was memory T cells sorted from blood. CDR3 residues: CASSQSRGVLNIQYF. CDR3 bases: TGTGCCAGCAGCCAATCCCGGGGTGTTCTCAACATTCAGTACTTC.